The 15 T cell receptor beta chains presented below share a single source sample, sequenced in a study of cytomegalovirus exposure and HLA in healthy donors (dated by TCRdb to 2015 to 2018). Library creation used the immunoSEQ multiplex PCR assay. For the multiplex PCR, a mixture combining 60 forward primers for TCR Vbeta segments and 13 reverse primers for TCR Jbeta segments was used. In its TCRdb copy, this immuneACCESS table keeps in-frame sequences only and misses some clones. Where compared with another copy, unresolved V genes explain less than half of these, and the others have no known cause. A total of 130,000 to 150,000 clones appear in this sample, approximately 73% of them only once. The top ten clones comprise 1.5% to 2% of the sample. Sequencing was performed on PBMCs. The source is a woman aged 18 to 35 in good health and CMV-seronegative.

This chain connects TRBV7-2 to TRBJ1-1; maybe TRBD1 (6 bases). V lost 4 bases to trimming and J lost 0 bases, with 15 bases between them. CDR3 length: 16 amino acids. CDR1 and CDR2 (germline): SGHTA, FQGNSA. CDR3 in amino acids: CASSSIPGHLNTEAFF. CDR3 nucleotide sequence: TGTGCCAGCAGCTCGATCCCGGGACACCTGAACACTGAAGCTTTCTTT.

This chain uses TRBV11-2 with TRBJ1-2; no definite D call. From germline, CDR1 is SGHAT and CDR2 FQNNGV. V lost 3 bases to trimming and J lost 2 bases, with 7 bases between them. The CDR3 contains 13 residues. CDR3 in DNA: TGTGCCAGCAGCTTGCTCAGGAACTATGGCTACACCTTC. This gives the protein CASSLLRNYGYTF. Combining the CDR3 with reference TRBV11-2 and TRBJ1-2 gives the whole variable domain EAGVAQSPRYKIIEKRQSVAFWCNPISGHATLYWYQQILGQGPKLLIQFQNNGVVDDSQLPKDRFSAERLKGVDSTLKIQPAKLEDSAVYLCASSLLRNYGYTFGSGTRLTVV.

The V and J genes are TRBV5-1 and TRBJ2-5; possible D gene TRBD2, 6 bases. Trimming stripped 3 bases from V and 7 bases from J, with 16 bases between. This CDR3 contains 14 residues. Germline CDR1 is SGHRS and CDR2 is YFSETQ. The CDR3 protein is CASSYGDSTGTQYF. CDR3 nucleotide sequence: TGCGCCAGCAGCTACGGGGACTCCACGGGGACCCAGTACTTC.

This chain connects TRBV6-5 to TRBJ2-1; TRBD2 aligns across 7 bases. The V and J ends lost 2 bases and 6 bases, in that order; junction bases with no gene match: 1. In germline, CDR1 is MNHEY, CDR2 SVGAGI. The CDR3 covers 13 residues. Here the CDR3 reads CASSYAGVNEQFF. The CDR3, as DNA: TGTGCCAGCAGTTACGCGGGAGTCAATGAGCAGTTCTTC.

This clone was picked up a small number of times. This chain connects TRBV15 to TRBJ2-1; D remains unclear. The V gene lost 6 bases and the J gene lost 4 bases, with 19 bases spanning the gap. From germline, CDR1 is LNHNV and CDR2 YYDKDF (reference sequence). The CDR3 totals 16 residues. CDR3 coding DNA: TGTGCCACCAGGGAAGGCGCGGCCACACATTACAATGAGCAGTTCTTC. It codes for CATREGAATHYNEQFF. Full variable domain (remainder filled in from reference TRBV15 and TRBJ2-1): DAMVIQNPRYQVTQFGKPVTLSCSQTLNHNVMYWYQQKSSQAPKLLFHYYDKDFNNEADTPDNFQSRRPNTSFCFLDIRSPGLGDTAMYLCATREGAATHYNEQFFGPGTRLTVL.

With regard to this clone: An end of the junction differs from the germline gene, which may be a read error. The chain employs TRBV28 and TRBJ2-6; a possible D gene is TRBD1 (5 bases). The CDR3 length is 14 residues. Looked up from germline, CDR1 is MDHEN and CDR2 is SYDVKM. The CDR3 sequence: CASSSGSGANGLTF. For the CDR3, the DNA is TGTGCCAGCAGTTCCGGCTCTGGGGCCAACGGCCTGACTTTC.

The V and J genes are TRBV5-8 and TRBJ2-7, with D unresolved. The CDR3 runs 12 residues. Germline V gene sequence: CDR1 SGHTS, CDR2 YDEGEE. Trimming took off 2 bases at V and 4 bases at J, with 7 bases between the two ends. CDR3 residues: CASSFDLYEQYF. The CDR3 DNA reads TGTGCCAGCAGCTTCGACTTATACGAGCAGTACTTC.

The gene calls are TRBV5-1 and TRBJ2-4; 13 nucleotides match TRBD2. The CDR3 length is 18 residues. Trimming took 4 bases from V and 3 from J; bases not matched to a gene: 10. Per the germline V gene, CDR1 is SGHRS and CDR2 is YFSETQ. The CDR3 region is CASSGGGLAGDVKNIQYF. In DNA, the CDR3 is TGCGCCAGCAGCGGGGGCGGACTAGCGGGAGATGTCAAAAACATTCAGTACTTC.

This clone was observed a handful of times. The chain carries TRBV30 and TRBJ2-5; D not certain. Between the trimmed V and J ends, which lost 0 bases and 1 base, there was a span of 9 bases. The CDR3 is 14 residues long. Germline V gene sequence: CDR1 GTSNPN, CDR2 SVGIG (reference sequence). In nucleotides, the CDR3 is TGTGCCTGGAGTGTATTAGCCTTCCAAGAGACCCAGTACTTC. Translated, it gives CAWSVLAFQETQYF.

The V call is TRBV21-1, the J call TRBJ1-5; TRBD1 was called by the table and not checked on the DNA. TRBV21-1 is an annotated pseudogene. The CDR3 has 17 amino acids. Here the CDR3 DNA reads TGTGCCAGCAGCCTCCACCGGCCTCGACAGGCCGGAGGGCCCCAGCATTTT. Translated: CASSLHRPRQAGGPQHF.

The gene calls are TRBV10-3 and TRBJ2-3, with 8 bases that match TRBD1. The V gene's germline CDR1 is ENHRY and CDR2 SYGVKD. V was clipped by 10 bases and J by 4 bases; unmatched bases: 10. The CDR3 extends over 14 amino acids. The CDR3 is CASCPGGLADTQYF. DNA for the CDR3: TGTGCCAGCTGTCCAGGGGGCTTAGCAGATACGCAGTATTTT.

CDR3 in amino acids: CASSSTSGGVQVEQFF. CDR3 sequence (DNA): TGTGCCAGCAGTTCGACTAGCGGAGGGGTCCAGGTGGAGCAGTTCTTC. The chain recombines TRBV28 with TRBJ2-1; 9 bases map to TRBD2. The junction had 14 bases not matched to a gene; V was cut back by 4 bases and J by 10 bases. The CDR3 is made up of 16 amino acids. Germline V gene data show CDR1 as MDHEN and CDR2 as SYDVKM.

The V call is TRBV7-2, the J call TRBJ2-3, with a weak D call TRBD1 (5 bases). The CDR3 totals 15 residues. Trimming left V 1 base short and J 3 bases short, with 11 bases between. Germline-derived CDR1 and CDR2 are SGHTA and FQGNSA. The CDR3 sequence: CASSLVHRRTDTQYF. The CDR3 coding sequence is TGTGCCAGCAGCTTAGTTCACAGGAGAACAGATACGCAGTATTTT.

To note about this clone: The same CDR3 can be traced to other DNA sequences in this sample. The rearrangement joins TRBV2 to TRBJ2-5; a possible D gene is TRBD1 (6 bases). Germline assignment: CDR1 SNHLY and CDR2 FYNNEI. Trimming removed 3 bases from V and 4 bases from J, with 6 bases in between. The CDR3 covers 12 residues. CDR3 sequence reads: CASSEGAETQYF. In nucleotides, the CDR3 is TGTGCCAGCAGTGAGGGGGCAGAGACCCAGTACTTC.

This clone turned up a few times. V usage is TRBV7-2 and J usage is TRBJ1-4; D remains unclear. Germline loops: CDR1 SGHTA, CDR2 FQGNSA. The CDR3 consists of 13 residues. V was pared by 5 bases and J by 8 bases, with 12 bases between. Written as DNA, the CDR3 is TGTGCCAGCAGCCTGCAGAGGGCGGAAAAACTGTTTTTT. Its translation is CASSLQRAEKLFF.